What follows are 4 T cell receptor beta chains derived from one specimen sequenced in a study of cytomegalovirus exposure and HLA in healthy donors. PCR involved 60 Vbeta and 13 Jbeta primers. Here immunoSEQ multiplex PCR was the method, and the copy in TCRdb shows in-frame clones only, minus some. Here the sample spans 160,000 or so clones, roughly 85% being singletons. The sequenced sample was PBMCs. The receptors were gathered from a man between 40 and 49 years old in good health and CMV-seronegative.

This clone was seen only a few times. The rearrangement joins TRBV28 to TRBJ2-7; the D gene is possibly TRBD1 (6 bases). V was shortened by 10 bases and J by 4 bases, with 20 bases between the two germline ends. Germline CDR1 is MDHEN and CDR2 is SYDVKM. CDR3 length: 14 residues. As DNA, the CDR3 is TGTGCCATTTCTAGACAGGCCCACTCTTACGAGCAGTACTTC. Translated, it gives CAISRQAHSYEQYF.

V and J are TRBV7-9 and TRBJ1-4; maybe TRBD1 (5 bases). From germline, CDR1 is SEHNR and CDR2 FQNEAQ (reference sequence). Trimming cost V 1 base and J 7 bases, with 13 bases left between them. The CDR3 spans 15 residues. The chain's CDR3 is CASSLVMGGSEKLFF. DNA of the CDR3: TGTGCCAGCAGCTTAGTGATGGGGGGGAGTGAAAAACTGTTTTTT.

This clone was counted only a few times. V gene TRBV11-2 combines with J gene TRBJ2-2; D call uncertain. Trimming took 2 bases from V and 2 from J, leaving 9 bases between them. The V gene's germline CDR1 is SGHAT and CDR2 FQNNGV. The CDR3 covers 15 residues. The CDR3 loop reads CASSLYHLNTGELFF. DNA for the CDR3: TGTGCCAGCAGCTTATATCATCTAAACACCGGGGAGCTGTTTTTT.

V and J are TRBV5-4 and TRBJ2-7; TRBD1 aligns across 9 bases. This CDR3 contains 16 residues. CDR1 SGHNT and CDR2 YYREEE come from the germline V gene (reference sequence). V lost 5 bases and J lost 3; bases outside the gene matches: 12. CDR3: CASSFGMDRGGYEQYF. In nucleotides, the CDR3 is TGTGCCAGCAGTTTCGGAATGGACAGGGGCGGCTACGAGCAGTACTTC.